Shown below are 10 T cell receptor beta chains from a single sample sequenced in a study of T-cell reconstitution after alpha-beta-depleted transplantation in children. Unique molecular identifiers were used in preparing the TCRbeta library. TCRdb re-derived calls from the PCR reads in MiXCR, one entry per CDR3 protein. This table has over 550,000 distinct CDR3 sequences, about 10% appearing once. Sequencing used PBMCs from the stem cell graft donor, obtained from the stem cell graft. These receptor sequences come from a human donor who donated a stem cell graft to a child with acute myeloid leukemia.

This clonotype was recorded many times. The chain carries TRBV20-1 and TRBJ1-2; D call uncertain. Germline-derived CDR1 and CDR2 are DFQATT and SNEGSKA (reference sequence). The length of the CDR3 is 16 residues. V was clipped by 0 bases and J by 5 bases, with 19 bases between them. CDR3 protein: CSARDSGPPSRYGYTF. The DNA for the CDR3 is TGCAGTGCTAGAGATAGCGGACCCCCAAGTCGGTATGGCTACACCTTC.

This chain uses TRBV7-2 with TRBJ2-7, with TRBD2 matching over 9 bases. The CDR3 runs to 15 residues. After removal of 3 bases from V and 6 bases from J, the junction contained 9 bases not matched to a gene. CDR1 is SGHTA and CDR2 is FQGNSA in the germline V gene. CDR3 residues: CASSFGAGGLSEQYF. The CDR3 coding sequence is TGTGCCAGCAGCTTTGGGGCGGGAGGGCTCTCCGAGCAGTACTTC.

This rearrangement joins TRBV6-1 to TRBJ2-4; the match to TRBD1 covers 7 bases. This CDR3 has 15 residues. CDR1 is MNHNS, CDR2 SASEGT, per germline. Trimming removed 6 bases from V and 3 bases from J; junction bases left unmatched: 8. The CDR3 DNA sequence: TGTGCCAGCAGCCCAGGGGGATTGGGCAAAAACATTCAGTACTTC. It specifies CASSPGGLGKNIQYF.

This clonotype occurred a few times. The rearrangement links TRBV5-1 to TRBJ2-6; tentative D call: TRBD1 (6 bases). The CDR3 sequence is 15 residues long. The germline V and J ends were trimmed by 4 bases and 4 bases, with 12 bases remaining between them. Germline CDR1 reads SGHRS; CDR2 reads YFSETQ. The CDR3 loop is CASSNRVAGANVLTF. The CDR3 nucleotides are TGCGCCAGCAGCAACAGGGTCGCAGGGGCCAACGTCCTGACTTTC.

The gene calls are TRBV20-1 and TRBJ1-2; the D gene is possibly TRBD1 (6 bases). There are 15 residues in the CDR3. Trimming took off 6 bases at V and 5 bases at J, with 22 bases between the two ends. Germline loops: CDR1 DFQATT, CDR2 SNEGSKA (reference sequence). The CDR3 reads CSATEGGRRAYGYTF. The CDR3 nucleotides read TGCAGTGCAACGGAGGGGGGCCGCAGGGCTTATGGCTACACCTTC.

This clonotype was recorded at least ten times. J is TRBJ2-1 and V is TRBV29-1, with D possibly being TRBD2 (6 bases). Between the trimmed V and J ends, which lost 3 bases and 5 bases, there was a span of 29 bases. CDR3 length: 19 amino acids. Germline-derived CDR1 and CDR2 are SQVTM and ANQGSEA. CDR3 protein: CSVDVRGRLEGGYHNEQFF. The CDR3 DNA sequence: TGCAGCGTTGATGTGCGGGGCCGGCTCGAGGGAGGATACCACAATGAGCAGTTCTTC.

In its sample, this clonotype was seen a few times. The chain recombines TRBV18 with TRBJ1-6; D gene unclear. Looked up from germline, CDR1 is KGHSH and CDR2 is LQKENI. V lost 2 bases and J lost 7, with 9 bases in between. CDR3 length: 14 amino acids. The CDR3 region is CASSPGGGNSPLHF. The DNA for the CDR3 is TGTGCCAGCTCACCAGGCGGAGGGAATTCACCCCTCCACTTT.

For the CDR3, the DNA is TGCGCCAGCAGCGGGCAGACTAGCGGCACAGATACGCAGTATTTT. Its protein is CASSGQTSGTDTQYF. The chain links TRBV5-1 to TRBJ2-3, with TRBD2 matching over 8 bases. Losses at the gene ends were 4 bases for V and 1 base for J; bases not matched to a gene: 5. The CDR3 has 15 residues. The germline gives CDR1 SGHRS, CDR2 YFSETQ.

The sample holds many counts of this clonotype. The chain recombines TRBV12-3 or TRBV12-4 with TRBJ2-7, with 8 bases that match TRBD1. This CDR3 spans 15 amino acids. The J segment lost 4 bases and the V segment lost 3 bases, leaving 8 bases of the junction unmatched. As DNA, the CDR3 is TGTGCCAGCAGTTTTGCGGGACAGGCGGAATACGAGCAGTACTTC. It is translated as CASSFAGQAEYEQYF.

This clonotype was seen many times. The chain joins TRBV29-1 to TRBJ1-1; the D is unclear. The germline V gene has CDR1 SQVTM and CDR2 ANQGSEA. The CDR3 extends over 13 amino acids. Trimming left V 5 bases short and J 3 bases short, with 13 bases between. CDR3 protein: CSVYGVSHTEAFF. CDR3 nucleotide sequence: TGCAGCGTTTACGGCGTGTCCCACACTGAAGCTTTCTTT.